The rows below give T cell receptor beta chains drawn from one sample of a study of siplizumab effects on memory and regulatory T cells. Assay used: immunoSEQ multiplex PCR; TCRdb lists only in-frame clones, some missing. Of tens of thousands of clones in the sample, roughly 93% were seen once. Sequencing was performed on CD8+ T cells sorted from blood. The source of these receptors is a human donor in good health. Both conserved end residues are part of each CDR3. The D gene is left open where the match is weak. Not all rows give a size; the values are once, few, many and, for expanded clones, a class.

CDR3nt | CDR3aa | j_gene | d_gene | abundance | v_gene
TGTGCCAGACCACAGGGGGGTCTGGGTCAGCCCCAGCATTTT | CARPQGGLGQPQHF | TRBJ1-5 | TRBD1 | NA | TRBV27
TGCGCCAGCAGCCAGAGAGACAACATGAACACTGAAGCTTTCTTT | CASSQRDNMNTEAFF | TRBJ1-1 | NA | NA | TRBV4-1
TGTGCCAGCAGTCCCACAATGACAGGGTCCTACGAGCAGTACTTC | CASSPTMTGSYEQYF | TRBJ2-7 | TRBD1 | once | TRBV6-6
TGTGCCAGCAGCCCACTAGCGGATAAAAACATTCAGTACTTC | CASSPLADKNIQYF | TRBJ2-4 | TRBD2 | NA | TRBV14
TGTGCCAGCAGTTTTACAGAGAAATCCTACGAGCAGTACTTC | CASSFTEKSYEQYF | TRBJ2-7 | NA | NA | TRBV27
TGTGCCAGCAGCTTAACCCGACAAGCAACTAATGAAAAACTGTTTTTT | CASSLTRQATNEKLFF | TRBJ1-4 | NA | NA | TRBV7-9
TGTGCCAGCAGCCATCAACCCGGAGTCGCCTACAATGAGCAGTTCTTC | CASSHQPGVAYNEQFF | TRBJ2-1 | NA | NA | TRBV14
TGTGCCAGCAGCGGAGGACGGGGACTAGCGGGGGGAAATGAGCAGTTCTTC | CASSGGRGLAGGNEQFF | TRBJ2-1 | TRBD2 | NA | TRBV7-9
TGTGCCAGCAGCGTGGCGGAACCCTCTAGCGGGGTACAGTTCTTC | CASSVAEPSSGVQFF | TRBJ2-1 | TRBD2 | once | TRBV9
TGTGCCAGCAGCCCCCCTAACGGTGAGCAGTTCTTC | CASSPPNGEQFF | TRBJ2-1 | NA | NA | TRBV6-5
TGTGCCAGCAGCTTAGAGGTGAACACTGAAGCTTTCTTT | CASSLEVNTEAFF | TRBJ1-1 | NA | NA | TRBV7-8
TGTGCCAGCCGGCCCGGGACAGGTGACAATGAGCAGTTCTTC | CASRPGTGDNEQFF | TRBJ2-1 | TRBD1 | NA | TRBV9
TGCAGCGTTGAAGAGACGGCGAGCGACTGGAGCTCCTACAATGAGCAGTTCTTC | CSVEETASDWSSYNEQFF | TRBJ2-1 | NA | once | TRBV29-1
TGTGCCAGCAGCTTAGCCGGGAGAGGCTCACCCCTCCACTTT | CASSLAGRGSPLHF | TRBJ1-6 | NA | NA | TRBV7-2
TGTGCCAGCAGCTCCAGGGACTTCCCTAGCACAGATACGCAGTATTTT | CASSSRDFPSTDTQYF | TRBJ2-3 | NA | NA | TRBV7-9
TGTGCCAGCAGCCAGGGCAACACTGAAGCTTTCTTT | CASSQGNTEAFF | TRBJ1-1 | NA | once | TRBV16
TGTGCCAGCATCTCAGACACTGAAGCTTTCTTT | CASISDTEAFF | TRBJ1-1 | NA | NA | TRBV6-1
TGTGCCAGCAGCCAAGGGGGGACTATGCTTAAGCAGTTCTTC | CASSQGGTMLKQFF | TRBJ2-1 | TRBD2 | NA | TRBV4-2
TGTGCCAGCAAAGGGGGTACAGATACGCAGTATTTT | CASKGGTDTQYF | TRBJ2-3 | NA | once | TRBV7-8
TGTGCCAGCAGCGGACAGGGACAGGGGGAGACCCAGTACTTC | CASSGQGQGETQYF | TRBJ2-5 | TRBD1 | NA | TRBV5-5
TGTGCCAGCAGCCCCGGGACCGATTCCTACAATGAGCAGTTCTTC | CASSPGTDSYNEQFF | TRBJ2-1 | NA | NA | TRBV5-4
TGTGCCAGTAGTATGTTACAGGGGGCCAGCGAGCAGTACTTC | CASSMLQGASEQYF | TRBJ2-7 | TRBD1 | NA | TRBV19
TGCGCCAGCAGCCAAGCGATCGGGGGGGGCTACACTGAAGCTTTCTTT | CASSQAIGGGYTEAFF | TRBJ1-1 | NA | NA | TRBV4-1
TGCGCCAGCAGCCAAGGACGGGGAGTCCGCTACGAGCAGTACTTC | CASSQGRGVRYEQYF | TRBJ2-7 | NA | NA | TRBV4-1
TGTGCCAGCAGTTTCTGGGGGGGCCAAGAGACCCAGTACTTC | CASSFWGGQETQYF | TRBJ2-5 | TRBD2 | NA | TRBV27
TGCAGCGTTGTAGGGGGGGCTTGGTCCGGCAATGAGCAGTTCTTC | CSVVGGAWSGNEQFF | TRBJ2-1 | NA | once | TRBV29-1
TGTGCCAGCAGTTACTCGAATCGAGAGACCCAGTACTTC | CASSYSNRETQYF | TRBJ2-5 | NA | once | TRBV6-6
TGTGCCAGCAGTTTAGCAGGGGGAGGGAACCACGAGCAGTACTTC | CASSLAGGGNHEQYF | TRBJ2-7 | NA | NA | TRBV27
TGTGCCAGCAGCTTCTTAGCGGGAACTTACAATGAGCAGTTCTTC | CASSFLAGTYNEQFF | TRBJ2-1 | TRBD2 | NA | TRBV11-2
TGCGCCAGCAGCCAACTCGGACAGATGAACACTGAAGCTTTCTTT | CASSQLGQMNTEAFF | TRBJ1-1 | NA | NA | TRBV4-3
TGCGCCAGCAGCCAAGAGTGGCCGACCTCCTACGAGCAGTACTTC | CASSQEWPTSYEQYF | TRBJ2-7 | NA | NA | TRBV4-1
TGTGCCAGCAGCCAATTTGGGACCGGGGAGCTGTTTTTT | CASSQFGTGELFF | TRBJ2-2 | NA | NA | TRBV7-3
TGTGCCAGCAGCCTTATGCGGGTAGGGGTCCTCATGAACACTGAAGCTTTCTTT | CASSLMRVGVLMNTEAFF | TRBJ1-1 | NA | NA | TRBV7-9
TGTGCCATCAGTGGGGGACTAGCGGGGCTGGATGAGCAGTTCTTC | CAISGGLAGLDEQFF | TRBJ2-1 | TRBD2 | NA | TRBV10-3